A selection of T cell receptor beta chains follows, all from one sample in a study of T cells in Graves' hyperthyroidism and ophthalmopathy. TCRdb recomputed calls from the multiplex PCR reads with MiXCR, one row per CDR3 protein. This sample carries some 550,000 distinct CDR3 sequences, 15% to 20% of them seen once, and the ten largest clones take roughly 3.3%. The sample taken for sequencing was blood. The receptors were sampled from a woman in her thirties or forties with Graves' ophthalmopathy. Both conserved end residues are trimmed from each CDR3. The D gene is left open where the match is weak. Where a row states a size, it is once, few, many or the class of an expanded clone; other rows omit it.

j_gene: TRBJ1-1; v_gene: TRBV29-1; d_gene: .; abundance: few; CDR3aa: SADNSNTEAF
j_gene: TRBJ1-1; v_gene: TRBV20-1; d_gene: .; abundance: .; CDR3aa: SGSPGYTEAF
j_gene: TRBJ2-1; v_gene: TRBV20-1; d_gene: TRBD2; abundance: many; CDR3aa: SVDRGLAGAEEQF
j_gene: TRBJ2-1; v_gene: TRBV3-1; d_gene: TRBD1; abundance: many; CDR3aa: ASSHPATGGVHGDEQF
j_gene: TRBJ2-2; v_gene: TRBV6-1; d_gene: .; abundance: .; CDR3aa: ASSLAAQPVTGELF
j_gene: TRBJ2-5; v_gene: TRBV5-1; d_gene: TRBD1; abundance: .; CDR3aa: ASSFPDRAQETQY
j_gene: TRBJ1-5; v_gene: TRBV3-1; d_gene: .; abundance: many; CDR3aa: ASSQGTDQPQH
j_gene: TRBJ2-1; v_gene: TRBV12-3/TRBV12-4; d_gene: TRBD2; abundance: many; CDR3aa: ASREGLAGGHEQF
j_gene: TRBJ2-2; v_gene: TRBV20-1; d_gene: .; abundance: many; CDR3aa: TSEDSDGELF
j_gene: TRBJ1-5; v_gene: TRBV2; d_gene: TRBD1; abundance: few; CDR3aa: ASSADRGGFSNQPQH
j_gene: TRBJ2-1; v_gene: TRBV12-3/TRBV12-4; d_gene: TRBD2; abundance: .; CDR3aa: ASSLRPTTSGGRNEQF
j_gene: TRBJ2-7; v_gene: TRBV28; d_gene: TRBD1; abundance: many; CDR3aa: ASSPTGDRGYEQY
j_gene: TRBJ2-2; v_gene: TRBV2; d_gene: .; abundance: many; CDR3aa: ASSEEQGHTGELF
j_gene: TRBJ2-3; v_gene: TRBV6-5; d_gene: .; abundance: .; CDR3aa: ASSYGDHTDTQY
j_gene: TRBJ2-1; v_gene: TRBV5-5; d_gene: TRBD1; abundance: many; CDR3aa: ASSLEGGQGYEQF
j_gene: TRBJ2-3; v_gene: TRBV5-6; d_gene: .; abundance: many; CDR3aa: ASRYDVSTDTQY
j_gene: TRBJ2-3; v_gene: TRBV20-1; d_gene: .; abundance: many; CDR3aa: SASPPSPTDTQY
j_gene: TRBJ2-7; v_gene: TRBV2; d_gene: TRBD2; abundance: .; CDR3aa: ASTPPGLAGDHEQY
j_gene: TRBJ2-4; v_gene: TRBV27; d_gene: TRBD2; abundance: many; CDR3aa: ASRFSGGPENIQY
j_gene: TRBJ2-7; v_gene: TRBV6-5; d_gene: TRBD1; abundance: many; CDR3aa: ASSYSGGTYEQY
j_gene: TRBJ2-3; v_gene: TRBV20-1; d_gene: .; abundance: .; CDR3aa: SLLEASGTDTQY